The rows below give T cell receptor beta chains drawn from one sample of a study of CD8+ T cells in alopecia areata. The data were produced by immunoSEQ multiplex PCR, yet TCRdb's version contains in-frame clones alone and is incomplete. Here the sample spans about 150,000 clones, about 53% being singletons. This specimen consisted of CD8+ T cells sorted from blood, obtained at week 0. These receptors all come from a human donor with alopecia areata. Both conserved end residues are part of each CDR3. D genes are given only for firm matches. For some rows the clone size is stated as once, few or many, or as a class when expanded; others skip it.

>TRBV15|few|TRBJ1-4|.
TGTGCCACCAGCAGAGGAGGGGGTAATGAAAAACTGTTTTTT
CATSRGGGNEKLFF
>TRBV5-6|.|TRBJ2-3|.
TGTGCCAGCAGCTTGTTGACTAGCACAGATACGCAGTATTTT
CASSLLTSTDTQYF
>TRBV29-1|.|TRBJ2-7|TRBD1
TGCAGCGGACAGGGGGCCTACGAGCAGTACTTC
CSGQGAYEQYF
>TRBV4-1|.|TRBJ2-7|TRBD2
TGCGCCAGCAGCCAGCCCGGGACTAGCGGCTCCTACGAGCAGTACTTC
CASSQPGTSGSYEQYF
>TRBV28|.|TRBJ2-7|.
TGTGCCAGCAGTTCGTCCTACGAGCAGTACTTC
CASSSSYEQYF
>TRBV5-6|.|TRBJ2-3|.
TGTGCCAGCAGCTTGGCCTTGGATACGCAGTATTTT
CASSLALDTQYF
>TRBV4-1|few|TRBJ2-1|.
TGCGCCAGCAGCCCAGATCCCTACAATGAGCAGTTCTTC
CASSPDPYNEQFF
>TRBV11-2|.|TRBJ2-3|TRBD2
TGTGCCAGCAGCTCGCGGACTAGCGGGGGGCCAGATACGCAGTATTTT
CASSSRTSGGPDTQYF
>TRBV4-1|.|TRBJ2-3|TRBD1
TGCGCCAGCAGCCAAGATCAGGAGCAGGGGGCGCGGGGTACGCAGTATTTT
CASSQDQEQGARGTQYF
>TRBV30|.|TRBJ1-1|.
TGTGCCTGGAGCGGGGGGACGAACACTGAAGCTTTCTTT
CAWSGGTNTEAFF
>TRBV30|.|TRBJ2-7|.
TGTGCCTGGAGTCCAACCGTTACCTACGAGCAGTACTTC
CAWSPTVTYEQYF
>TRBV4-3|.|TRBJ2-7|TRBD1
TGCGCCAGCAGCCTCCAGAGGACAGGGCTCGACGAGCAGTACTTC
CASSLQRTGLDEQYF
>TRBV29-1|.|TRBJ2-7|TRBD1
TGCAGCGTTGTGGACAGGACATACGAGCAGTACTTC
CSVVDRTYEQYF
>TRBV6-5|.|TRBJ2-1|.
TGTGCCAGCAGTTACGGTCTTCCTTTTGCGGGCAATGAGCAGTTCTTC
CASSYGLPFAGNEQFF
>TRBV7-2|.|TRBJ1-1|.
TGTGCCAGCAGCTTAGATGGGGCGGCGAACACTGAAGCTTTCTTT
CASSLDGAANTEAFF
>TRBV6-5|.|TRBJ2-7|.
TGTGCCAGCACCACGGACGGCTACGAGCAGTACTTC
CASTTDGYEQYF
>TRBV29-1|.|TRBJ2-7|.
TGCAGCGTCCTACAGGGTACCATCTCCTACGAGCAGTACTTC
CSVLQGTISYEQYF
>TRBV29-1|.|TRBJ1-2|TRBD1
TGCAGCGTTGATACCAGGGGGCAGGACTACACCTTC
CSVDTRGQDYTF
>TRBV9|.|TRBJ1-1|.
TGTGCCAGCAGTCCCGGGATCATGAACACTGAAGCTTTCTTT
CASSPGIMNTEAFF
>TRBV30|.|TRBJ1-1|.
TGTGCCTGGGCCTTTGGGGGGTACACTGAAGCTTTCTTT
CAWAFGGYTEAFF
>TRBV4-3|.|TRBJ2-6|.
TGCGCCAGCAGTCCCGCTGGGGCCAACGTCCTGACTTTC
CASSPAGANVLTF
>TRBV29-1|few|TRBJ2-1|.
TGCAGCGTTGACCCGGGTAGCGAGCAGTTCTTC
CSVDPGSEQFF
>TRBV5-6|.|TRBJ2-1|.
TGTGCCAGCAGCTTGGGCAGGGTCAATGAGCAGTTCTTC
CASSLGRVNEQFF
>TRBV5-1|few|TRBJ2-7|.
TGCGCCAGCAGCTTGAGTGGTAACGAGCAGTACTTC
CASSLSGNEQYF
>TRBV19|.|TRBJ1-1|.
TGTGCCAGTAGTATAGCTGGGGGACTGAACACTGAAGCTTTCTTT
CASSIAGGLNTEAFF
>TRBV5-4|many|TRBJ2-1|TRBD1
TGTGCCAGCAGCCCCTTAGCAGGGGGCATCAATGAGCAGTTCTTC
CASSPLAGGINEQFF
>TRBV19|.|TRBJ2-7|TRBD1
TGTGCCAGTAGTAGGGACAGGGATCGGTCCGAGCAGTACTTC
CASSRDRDRSEQYF
>TRBV7-6|.|TRBJ2-7|.
TGTGCCAGCAGCACGACGGCAGGACGGGAGCAGTACTTC
CASSTTAGREQYF
>TRBV13|.|TRBJ2-7|TRBD1
TGTGCCAGCAGCTCCCGGACAGGGAACACCTACGAGCAGTACTTC
CASSSRTGNTYEQYF
>TRBV29-1|.|TRBJ2-7|.
TGCAGCGTCCTGCAAGGGCAAGTCTACGAGCAGTACTTC
CSVLQGQVYEQYF
>TRBV4-3|.|TRBJ2-7|.
TGCGCCAGCAGCCAGAGGTACGATCCGGACGAGCAGTACTTC
CASSQRYDPDEQYF
>TRBV6-5|few|TRBJ1-1|.
TGTGCCAGCAGCCTGGGCCTGAACACTGAAGCTTTCTTT
CASSLGLNTEAFF
>TRBV29-1|few|TRBJ2-7|TRBD1
TGCAGCGTTGAGGTTAGGGACAGGGGGTACGAGCAGTACTTC
CSVEVRDRGYEQYF
>TRBV29-1|few|TRBJ2-3|.
TGCAGCGTTGACTCTGGAAATACGCAGTATTTT
CSVDSGNTQYF
>TRBV7-6|.|TRBJ2-5|.
TGTGCCAGCAGCTCAACAGAGAGAAGCCAAGAGACCCAGTACTTC
CASSSTERSQETQYF
>TRBV2|few|TRBJ2-1|.
TGTGCCAGCAGTGGGGACAATGAGCAGTTCTTC
CASSGDNEQFF
>TRBV5-6|.|TRBJ1-2|.
TGTGCCAGCAGCTCAACGACAGAGCACTATGGCTACACCTTC
CASSSTTEHYGYTF
>TRBV30|.|TRBJ1-4|.
TGTGCCTGGAGTCCCGGCGGGTCCAGTGAAAAACTGTTTTTT
CAWSPGGSSEKLFF
>TRBV14|few|TRBJ1-2|.
TGTGCCAGCAGCCAAGACCCCGGACAGATCTATGGCTACACCTTC
CASSQDPGQIYGYTF
>TRBV7-9|.|TRBJ2-1|TRBD1
TGTGCCAGCAGCGACGATACAGGGGAATACAATGAGCAGTTCTTC
CASSDDTGEYNEQFF
>TRBV9|.|TRBJ2-3|TRBD2
TGTGCCAGCAGCGTGACTAGCGGGAGCACAGATACGCAGTATTTT
CASSVTSGSTDTQYF
>TRBV7-2|once|TRBJ1-5|TRBD1
TGTGCCAGCAGCTCGACAGGGGGAGAGGGGTATCAGCCCCAGCATTTT
CASSSTGGEGYQPQHF
>TRBV29-1|few|TRBJ2-1|.
TGCAGCGTTGAAGTCTTTGGCGGGCTCAGCTCCTACAATGAGCAGTTCTTC
CSVEVFGGLSSYNEQFF
>TRBV29-1|.|TRBJ2-1|.
TGCAGCGAGATAAATGCAGGGTCCTACAATGAGCAGTTCTTC
CSEINAGSYNEQFF
>TRBV6-5|few|TRBJ1-1|TRBD1
TGTGCCAGCACCCAGGGGGGGAACACTGAAGCTTTCTTT
CASTQGGNTEAFF
>TRBV19|.|TRBJ1-5|TRBD1
TGTGCCAGTCTAGGGGACAGCCATCAGCCCCAGCATTTT
CASLGDSHQPQHF
>TRBV27|.|TRBJ2-3|.
TGTGCCAGCAGTTTATGGGCAGAACGTCGGGCCACAGATACGCAGTATTTT
CASSLWAERRATDTQYF
>TRBV30|.|TRBJ2-3|.
TGTGCCTGGAGTAGTACGGCCGCTAGCACAGATACGCAGTATTTT
CAWSSTAASTDTQYF
>TRBV15|.|TRBJ2-5|.
TGTGCCACCAGATCCCTTAGCGAAGAGACCCAGTACTTC
CATRSLSEETQYF
>TRBV2|.|TRBJ2-7|TRBD1
TGTGCCAGCAGGGGACAGGGGCACGAGCAGTACTTC
CASRGQGHEQYF
>TRBV30|.|TRBJ1-5|TRBD1
TGTGCCTGGAGCCCGAAAGGACAGGGGACACGTCAGCCCCAGCATTTT
CAWSPKGQGTRQPQHF
>TRBV6-5|.|TRBJ1-2|.
TGTGCCAGCAGTTGGGGACAAAACTATGGCTACACCTTC
CASSWGQNYGYTF
>TRBV2|.|TRBJ2-7|.
TGTGCCAGCAGTTTGGACAACTCCTACGAGCAGTACTTC
CASSLDNSYEQYF